This TCR beta chain came from a study of HIV-infected patients and healthy controls (dated by TCRdb to between 2013 and 2015). The library was produced with 5' RACE. Sequencing used an Illumina MiSeq. Clones were called with MiXCR by TCRdb after fastp trimmed the public reads at Q25, and only in-frame beta chains were retained. Here each entry gathers all rows of one CDR3 protein and keeps the most common genes and DNA. Counted in this sample were under 20,000 distinct CDR3 sequences; about a sixth of them appeared once. 20% to 25% of the sample comes from the top ten. With regard to this clonotype: Which antigen it targets is not known. Nothing much larger sits one base from this clone, and base qualities are not available.

From the cysteine up to the phenylalanine, the CDR3 has a length of 14 residues. Only the CDR3 region is kept as DNA, spanning 42 bases read in frame from base 1. The V and J ends are trimmed by 3 bases and 0 bases, leaving 8 bases between them. Sequencing was done on a sample of CD8+ T cells from blood. This clonotype was sampled from a human donor in good health. The sequence joins TRBV12-3 or TRBV12-4 to TRBJ1-1; the D segment could be TRBD1, given 6 matching bases. This receptor carries the CDR3 CASSLDSLNTEAFF. At the DNA level, the sequence is TGTGCCAGCAGTTTGGACAGCCTGAACACTGAAGCTTTCTTT.